This entry lists 7 T cell receptor beta chains sequenced from one sample in a study of blood T cell repertoires in COVID-19. Here immunoSEQ multiplex PCR was the method, and the copy in TCRdb shows in-frame clones only, minus some. The table lists hundreds of thousands of clones, about 85% of them singletons, with approximately 12% in the top ten. Sequenced: peripheral blood. The source is a woman aged 18-29 years who had recovered from COVID-19.

In nucleotides, the CDR3 is TGTGCCAGCTCACCACAGGGGGCGGGAGAGCAGTACTTC. It yields the protein CASSPQGAGEQYF. J is TRBJ2-7 and V is TRBV18, with D possibly being TRBD1 (7 bases). The CDR3 is 13 residues long. CDR1 is KGHSH and CDR2 is LQKENI in the germline V gene. The V end was cut by 1 base, the J end by 7 bases, with 11 bases between.

The V call is TRBV5-4, the J call TRBJ2-1; a possible D gene is TRBD2 (6 bases). With 0 bases removed from V and 5 bases from J, the gap between germline ends came to 9 bases. CDR3 length: 14 residues. Germline CDR1 and CDR2: SGHNT and YYREEE (reference sequence). The CDR3 reads CASSLAGVHNEQFF. CDR3 in DNA: TGTGCCAGCAGCTTGGCGGGAGTCCACAATGAGCAGTTCTTC.

V gene TRBV4-1 combines with J gene TRBJ2-2; weak D call: TRBD2 (5 bases). The germline CDR1 and CDR2 sequences are MGHRA and YSYEKL. Between the trimmed V and J ends, which lost 1 base and 1 base, there was a span of 10 bases. The CDR3 spans 16 residues. The CDR3 is CASSQGLGENTGELFF. In DNA, the CDR3 is TGCGCCAGCAGCCAAGGTCTGGGAGAGAACACCGGGGAGCTGTTTTTT.

The chain combines TRBV9 with TRBJ2-3; TRBD1 might be the D (6 bases). The CDR3 is 15 residues long. V shed 2 bases and J shed 5 bases, with 15 bases lying between them. The germline CDR1 and CDR2 sequences are SGDLS and YYNGEE. CDR3 loop: CASSVRDTNGDTQYF. Written as DNA, the CDR3 is TGTGCCAGCAGCGTTCGGGACACCAACGGAGATACGCAGTATTTT. The variable domain in full, completed from reference TRBV9 and TRBJ2-3, reads DSGVTQTPKHLITATGQRVTLRCSPRSGDLSVYWYQQSLDQGLQFLIQYYNGEERAKGNILERFSAQQFPDLHSELNLSSLELGDSALYFCASSVRDTNGDTQYFGPGTRLTVL.

This chain connects TRBV30 to TRBJ2-3, with TRBD1 matching 7 bases. V lost 3 bases to trimming and J lost 3 bases; unmatched junction nucleotides: 6. CDR3 length equals 14 residues. Germline loops: CDR1 GTSNPN, CDR2 SVGIG (reference sequence). This CDR3 reads CAWRNWDSTDTQYF. As DNA, the CDR3 is TGTGCCTGGAGAAATTGGGACAGTACAGATACGCAGTATTTT.

This chain links TRBV2 with TRBJ1-1; possible D gene TRBD1, 6 bases. The CDR3 covers 14 residues. The V gene's germline CDR1 is SNHLY and CDR2 FYNNEI. V was trimmed by 5 bases and J by 1 base, leaving 11 bases between them. The CDR3 DNA reads as TGTGCCAGCAGTTATTCGACAGGGAACACTGAAGCTTTCTTT. Encoded protein: CASSYSTGNTEAFF.

This chain joins TRBV6-6 and TRBJ2-1; tentatively, D is TRBD1 (5 bases). Germline lookup yields CDR1 MNHNY and CDR2 SVGAGI (reference sequence). Trimming pared 5 bases from V and 9 bases from J, leaving 20 bases between. The CDR3 covers 15 residues. CDR3 sequence (DNA): TGTGCCAGCAGTCCAACGGACAACGGAGCAGGTGAGCAGTTCTTC. Translation gives CASSPTDNGAGEQFF.